A single sample is the source of the 22 T cell receptor beta chains below, sequenced in a study of T cells in Graves' hyperthyroidism and ophthalmopathy. Researchers took RNA transcripts and amplified the TCR beta CDR3 regions from them. TCR CDR3 underwent first-round RT-PCR with the HTBI primer set. A single record per CDR3 protein comes from TCRdb applying MiXCR to the multiplex PCR reads. The sample holds 300,000 to 450,000 distinct CDR3 sequences, roughly 17% seen once. The sequenced material came from blood. The receptor set was obtained from a woman in her twenties or thirties with Graves' hyperthyroidism that later progressed to Graves' ophthalmopathy.

The sample holds many counts of this clonotype. The V and J genes are TRBV20-1 and TRBJ2-7; D is undetermined. This CDR3 is built from 14 residues. V shed 1 base and J shed 2 bases, with 12 bases lying between them. Germline V CDR1 and CDR2: DFQATT, SNEGSKA (reference sequence). The CDR3 DNA follows: TGCAGTGCTAGAGGTGGCTCCGGCGCCTACGAGCAGTACTTC. Residues: CSARGGSGAYEQYF.

There are many counts of this clonotype. The rearrangement uses TRBV11-2 and TRBJ1-3; 9 bases agree with TRBD1. Germline V lookup: CDR1 SGHAT, CDR2 FQNNGV. Trimming cost V 7 bases and J 4 bases; bases outside gene matches: 14. The CDR3 spans 17 residues. The CDR3 DNA sequence: TGTGCCAGCACGAGGGGCCTAGGACAGGGGACCGGAAACACCATATATTTT. Its protein product is CASTRGLGQGTGNTIYF.

This clonotype appeared a few times. This sequence joins TRBV5-4 and TRBJ2-7, with no clear D. From germline, CDR1 is SGHNT and CDR2 YYREEE (reference sequence). V was shortened by 4 bases and J by 0 bases, with 11 bases between the two germline ends. This CDR3 is built from 14 residues. CDR3 sequence (DNA): TGTGCCAGCAGCCTAGACGTAAGCTCCTACGAGCAGTACTTC. Translated: CASSLDVSSYEQYF.

This clonotype has a count of ten or more. This chain uses TRBV28 with TRBJ2-2; no firm D call. This CDR3 region has 16 residues. The ends were cut back, 3 bases at V and 4 bases at J, with 15 bases in the middle. Germline lookup yields CDR1 MDHEN and CDR2 SYDVKM. The CDR3 protein is CASSFSATFATGELFF. The CDR3, as DNA: TGTGCCAGCAGTTTTAGTGCAACGTTTGCCACCGGGGAGCTGTTTTTT.

The chain has TRBV9 and TRBJ1-1; tentative D call: TRBD1 (6 bases). V dropped 0 bases and J dropped 11 bases, with 11 bases sitting between them. CDR3 length: 12 amino acids. The germline V gene encodes CDR1 SGDLS and CDR2 YYNGEE. The CDR3 coding sequence is TGTGCCAGCAGCGTAGAGAACCAGGGGGCTTTCTTT. Its translation is CASSVENQGAFF.

This clonotype was detected many times. This chain connects TRBV2 to TRBJ2-7; TRBD2 matches at 10 bases. V lost 8 bases and J lost 3; bases outside the gene matches: 4. From germline, CDR1 is SNHLY and CDR2 FYNNEI. The CDR3 length is 13 residues. CDR3: CASVRTSGYEQYF. The DNA of the CDR3 is TGTGCCAGCGTTAGGACTAGCGGCTACGAGCAGTACTTC.

This clonotype was detected ten times or more. CDR3 nucleotide sequence: TGTGCCAGCAGTTTCGTGGGCTACAATGAGCAGTTCTTC. This translates into CASSFVGYNEQFF. J is TRBJ2-1 and V is TRBV28, with D uncertain. Germline lookup yields CDR1 MDHEN and CDR2 SYDVKM. The CDR3 is 13 amino acids. Trimming removed 3 bases from V and 3 bases from J, with 6 bases in between.

This rearrangement joins TRBV2 to TRBJ1-1; 7 positions match TRBD1. This CDR3 contains 14 residues. Per the germline V gene, CDR1 is SNHLY and CDR2 is FYNNEI. Trimming cost V 4 bases and J 4 bases; bases outside gene matches: 6. CDR3 sequence (DNA): TGTGCCAGCAGTGGAAGGGGACAGACCACTGAAGCTTTCTTT. Translation: CASSGRGQTTEAFF.

The V and J genes are TRBV11-2 and TRBJ2-7; the match to TRBD2 covers 8 bases. The CDR3 runs 16 residues. Trimming cost V 1 base and J 6 bases; bases outside gene matches: 11. Per germline, CDR1 SGHAT and CDR2 FQNNGV. The CDR3 spells CASSLVRSGRSGEQYF. The CDR3 DNA is TGTGCCAGCAGCTTAGTAAGGAGCGGGAGATCTGGCGAGCAGTACTTC.

This clonotype was counted ten times or more. The CDR3 DNA is TGTGCCAGCAGTGTCGGGAGCTCCTACAATGAGCAGTTCTTC. Protein: CASSVGSSYNEQFF. This chain joins TRBV6-1 and TRBJ2-1, with D possibly matching TRBD2 (6 bases). From germline, CDR1 is MNHNS and CDR2 SASEGT. V was cut by 4 bases and J by 0 bases, with 7 bases left in between. This CDR3 is 14 amino acids long.

This clonotype has ten or more counts. The chain links TRBV28 to TRBJ2-5; tentatively, D is TRBD1 (5 bases). This CDR3 is built from 15 residues. Trimming stripped 2 bases from V and 1 base from J, with 11 bases between. Germline CDR1 reads MDHEN; CDR2 reads SYDVKM. CDR3 loop: CASSLQNRIQETQYF. CDR3 nucleotide sequence: TGTGCCAGCAGTTTACAGAACAGGATCCAAGAGACCCAGTACTTC.

J is TRBJ2-3 and V is TRBV20-1; 9 bases agree with TRBD2. Germline trimming cut 3 bases from V and 0 bases from J; bases unmatched to any gene: 16. The CDR3 extends over 19 amino acids. In germline, CDR1 is DFQATT, CDR2 SNEGSKA (reference sequence). The CDR3 DNA reads as TGCAGTGCTAGCGGAAGCGGGACTAGCCTTACAGAAAGCACAGATACGCAGTATTTT. Protein: CSASGSGTSLTESTDTQYF.

This clonotype was recorded at least ten times. The chain joins TRBV3-1 to TRBJ1-1; D is uncertain. Trimming took off 0 bases at V and 5 bases at J, with 13 bases between the two ends. The CDR3 is 15 residues long. Germline-derived CDR1 and CDR2 are LGHDT and YNNKEL (reference sequence). The CDR3 sequence is CASSQDLPGWTEAFF. The CDR3 bases are TGTGCCAGCAGCCAAGATCTCCCGGGATGGACTGAAGCTTTCTTT. The full variable domain, rest sourced from reference TRBV3-1 and TRBJ1-1, is DTAVSQTPKYLVTQMGNDKSIKCEQNLGHDTMYWYKQDSKKFLKIMFSYNNKELIINETVPNRFSPKSPDKAHLNLHINSLELGDSAVYFCASSQDLPGWTEAFFGQGTRLTVV.

The rearrangement joins TRBV11-2 to TRBJ1-4; 9 bases are a match to TRBD1. The CDR3 loop spans 15 amino acids. The V gene's germline CDR1 is SGHAT and CDR2 FQNNGV. Trimming took 2 bases from V and 8 from J; bases not matched to a gene: 6. The CDR3 bases are TGTGCCAGCAGCTTAACGACAGGGGGGTGGGAAAAACTGTTTTTT. This sequence encodes CASSLTTGGWEKLFF.

The table lists this clonotype with many counts. The V and J genes are TRBV6-1 and TRBJ1-2; the match to TRBD1 covers 8 bases. V lost 6 bases, J lost 4 bases, and 4 bases stayed unmatched. CDR1 and CDR2 from the germline V gene are MNHNS and SASEGT. CDR3 size: 13 residues. CDR3 sequence (DNA): TGTGCCAGCAGATTAGACAGGGGCTATGGCTACACCTTC. Amino acids: CASRLDRGYGYTF.

This clonotype was counted only a few times. This is likely a read error, given that the CDR3 carries no conserved phenylalanine or tryptophan at its end. The chain employs TRBV6-1 and TRBJ2-7, with D uncertain. Germline-derived CDR1 and CDR2 are MNHNS and SASEGT. The V end was cut by 3 bases, the J end by 0 bases, with 15 bases between. The CDR3 has 16 amino acids. The CDR3 spells CASSDSPIRASYEQYL. The CDR3 nucleotides read TGTGCCAGCAGTGATAGCCCAATACGGGCCTCCTACGAGCAGTACCTC.

The chain's CDR3 is CASSSRLAGGKQETQYF. CDR3 nucleotide sequence: TGCGCCAGCAGCTCCAGACTAGCGGGAGGGAAACAAGAGACCCAGTACTTC. V and J are TRBV5-1 and TRBJ2-5; 14 positions agree with TRBD2. This CDR3 is built from 17 residues. In germline, CDR1 is SGHRS, CDR2 YFSETQ. V lost 3 bases to trimming and J lost 2 bases; unmatched junction nucleotides: 6.

This clonotype was counted between two and nine times. The rearrangement joins TRBV24-1 to TRBJ2-2; TRBD1 matches 7 bases. J lost 6 bases, V lost 1 base, and 13 bases had no gene match. The CDR3 is 18 residues long. The V gene's germline CDR1 is KGHDR and CDR2 SFDVKD. The CDR3 region is CATSDFEVKGAHPGELFF. As DNA, the CDR3 is TGTGCCACCAGTGATTTTGAGGTGAAGGGGGCGCACCCCGGGGAGCTGTTTTTT.

This clonotype has only a few counts. V and J are TRBV15 and TRBJ2-7; D unclear. Trimming took off 0 bases at V and 2 bases at J, with 2 bases between the two ends. Germline V lookup: CDR1 LNHNV, CDR2 YYDKDF (reference sequence). CDR3 length: 12 residues. The CDR3 nucleotides are TGTGCCACCAGCAGAGACCCCTACGAGCAGTACTTC. It encodes CATSRDPYEQYF.

This clonotype appeared a few times. DNA of the CDR3: TGTGCCAGCACTCGGGACGGCTATGAGCAGTTCTTC. It is translated as CASTRDGYEQFF. The J gene is TRBJ2-1, the V gene TRBV7-9; tentatively, D is TRBD1 or TRBD2 (5 bases each). The CDR3 has 12 residues. Trimming removed 7 bases at V and 8 bases at J, with 12 bases between. Germline values: CDR1 SEHNR, CDR2 FQNEAQ (reference sequence).

This clonotype was counted at least ten times. The chain has TRBV6-1 and TRBJ2-3; D is uncertain. V was pared by 5 bases and J by 1 base, with 13 bases between. CDR1 MNHNS and CDR2 SASEGT come from the germline V gene. CDR3 length: 15 amino acids. The CDR3 is CASSYLDTRTDTQYF. As DNA, the CDR3 is TGTGCCAGCAGTTACCTTGACACCCGCACAGATACGCAGTATTTT.

This clonotype came up once. Given the absence of the conserved phenylalanine or tryptophan at the CDR3 end, a read error is likely. J is TRBJ2-1 and V is TRBV6-2 or TRBV6-3; 9 bases line up with TRBD2. Germline-derived CDR1 and CDR2 are MNHEY and SVGEGT. Trimming removed 5 bases from V and 2 bases from J; junction bases left unmatched: 7. This CDR3 is 16 amino acids long. In DNA, the CDR3 is TGTGCCAGCAGTGCTGTAGCGGGGGATACCTACAATGAGCAGTTCTCC. As protein: CASSAVAGDTYNEQFS.